The 17 T cell receptor beta chains below were found in one sample sequenced in a study of vaccination and CD4 T cells after COVID-19. The treatment: roughly ten-day PBMC culture with coronavirus spike peptide pools or control peptides (ViraFEST assay). With the Oncomine TCR Beta short-read assay, DNA from cultured CD4+ T cells was sequenced. Each CDR3 protein gets one entry after TCRdb re-called the PCR reads with MiXCR. The sample includes about 13,000 distinct CDR3 sequences, around two fifths seen only once; the top ten take more than 10%. The antigens for these receptors are not known. The specimen was CD4+ T cells from blood, cultured in vitro. Source of these receptors: a human donor who had recovered from COVID-19.

This clonotype has just a few counts. The gene calls are TRBV11-3 and TRBJ2-5; 8 bases fit TRBD2. This CDR3 contains 17 residues. Per germline, CDR1 SGHNT and CDR2 YENEEA. J was trimmed by 4 bases and V by 2 bases; bases with no gene match: 12. CDR3: CASSLSPAGRGGETQYF. DNA of the CDR3: TGTGCCAGCAGCTTAAGTCCCGCCGGGAGGGGAGGAGAGACCCAGTACTTC.

This clonotype came up a few times. The V and J genes are TRBV20-1 and TRBJ2-7; 7 bases agree with TRBD1. Germline loops: CDR1 DFQATT, CDR2 SNEGSKA (reference sequence). Unmatched junction bases numbered 2, after V lost 3 bases and J lost 0 bases. This CDR3 contains 13 residues. The CDR3 spells CSASRDSSYEQYF. The CDR3 coding sequence is TGCAGTGCTAGCCGGGACAGCTCCTACGAGCAGTACTTC.

The chain has TRBV7-9 and TRBJ2-5, with 7 bases matching TRBD2. Germline CDR1 reads SEHNR; CDR2 reads FQNEAQ (reference sequence). The CDR3 contains 14 residues. With 0 bases clipped from V and 11 bases from J, the junction kept 9 bases outside the gene matches. CDR3 in amino acids: CASSLAEPAGPQYF. CDR3 DNA: TGTGCCAGCAGCTTAGCGGAACCAGCGGGACCTCAGTACTTC.

This CDR3 is CASRGQGTSTDTQYF. CDR3 bases: TGCGCCAGCAGGGGACAGGGCACTAGCACAGATACGCAGTATTTT. The chain uses TRBV4-3 and TRBJ2-3, with 9 bases matching TRBD1. The length of the CDR3 is 15 residues. Germline V CDR1 and CDR2: LGHNA, YSLEER. The V gene end was trimmed by 6 bases and the J gene end by 0 bases; junction bases not matched to a gene: 4.

This clonotype showed up just a few times. The V call is TRBV7-2, the J call TRBJ2-7; no firm D call. The CDR3 loop spans 17 amino acids. Deletions cut 1 base from V and 1 base from J, with 17 bases between. CDR1 and CDR2 from the germline V gene are SGHTA and FQGNSA. The CDR3, as DNA: TGTGCCAGCAGCTTAGGGGCCTCAGTACGCCCATCCTACGAGCAGTACTTC. Translating it yields CASSLGASVRPSYEQYF.

This chain's CDR3 is CSAGPGLAFTDTQYF. The CDR3 DNA is TGCAGTGCTGGTCCGGGACTAGCCTTCACAGATACGCAGTATTTT. V usage is TRBV20-1 and J usage is TRBJ2-3; 9 bases align to TRBD2. Germline loops: CDR1 DFQATT, CDR2 SNEGSKA (reference sequence). V dropped 5 bases and J dropped 2; count of bases not matched to a gene: 8. The CDR3 spans 15 residues.

The chain carries TRBV20-1 and TRBJ2-7; 11 positions agree with TRBD2. In germline, CDR1 is DFQATT, CDR2 SNEGSKA (reference sequence). The trim removed 3 bases at V and 7 bases at J, leaving 5 bases unmatched. This CDR3 is 13 amino acids long. CDR3 in amino acids: CSASSGRASEQYF. The CDR3 DNA follows: TGCAGTGCTAGTAGCGGGAGGGCAAGTGAGCAGTACTTC.

This clonotype was seen a handful of times. The chain joins TRBV20-1 to TRBJ2-1, with TRBD2 as a possible D gene (5 bases). This CDR3 spans 14 amino acids. Germline-derived CDR1 and CDR2 are DFQATT and SNEGSKA (reference sequence). V gave up 0 bases and J gave up 2 bases, with 8 bases separating them. The CDR3 loop reads CSARDGLAYNEQFF. Written as DNA, the CDR3 is TGCAGTGCTAGAGACGGACTGGCCTACAATGAGCAGTTCTTC.

V usage is TRBV30 and J usage is TRBJ1-2; 7 bases are shared with TRBD1. The CDR3 has 13 amino acids. CDR1 and CDR2 from the germline V gene are GTSNPN and SVGIG (reference sequence). V shed 5 bases and J 4 bases; nucleotides not matched to a gene: 7. The CDR3 spells CAWEGGLGYGYTF. CDR3 in DNA: TGTGCCTGGGAAGGGGGCTTGGGCTATGGCTACACCTTC.

V usage is TRBV28 and J usage is TRBJ1-2; D may be TRBD1 (5 bases). Trimming took 8 bases from V and 12 from J, leaving 13 bases between them. Germline values: CDR1 MDHEN, CDR2 SYDVKM. The CDR3 is 10 residues long. CDR3 loop: CASGDRDDTF. The CDR3 nucleotides are TGTGCCAGCGGAGACAGAGACGACACCTTC.

V gene TRBV20-1 combines with J gene TRBJ1-4; unclear D gene. Germline V gives CDR1 DFQATT, CDR2 SNEGSKA (reference sequence). This CDR3 region has 15 residues. Trimming shortened V by 0 bases and J by 4 bases, and 12 bases separated the two germline ends. The CDR3 region has the DNA TGCAGTGCTAGAGAATGGGCCCTAATTAATGAAAAACTGTTTTTT. It codes for CSAREWALINEKLFF.

This clonotype was counted once. The rearrangement links TRBV7-9 to TRBJ2-3; the match to TRBD2 covers 9 bases. The CDR3 consists of 14 residues. V shed 5 bases, J shed 2 bases, and the junction held 2 bases outside the gene matches. From germline, CDR1 is SEHNR and CDR2 FQNEAQ (reference sequence). The CDR3 loop is CASSPGLATDTQYF. The DNA for the CDR3 is TGTGCCAGCAGCCCGGGACTAGCCACAGATACGCAGTATTTT. Based on the CDR3 plus reference TRBV7-9 and TRBJ2-3, the full variable domain is DTGVSQNPRHKITKRGQNVTFRCDPISEHNRLYWYRQTLGQGPEFLTYFQNEAQLEKSRLLSDRFSAERPKGSFSTLEIQRTEQGDSAMYLCASSPGLATDTQYFGPGTRLTVL.

This clonotype was counted only a few times. The V and J genes are TRBV6-1 and TRBJ1-2; D is perhaps TRBD1 (5 bases). The V gene lost 5 bases and the J gene lost 8 bases, with 15 bases spanning the gap. The CDR3 runs to 13 residues. Germline values: CDR1 MNHNS, CDR2 SASEGT. As DNA, the CDR3 is TGTGCCAGCAGTCGCGGGCCGGGGGAGGGCTACACCTTC. This gives the protein CASSRGPGEGYTF.

The J gene is TRBJ2-3, the V gene TRBV9; 8 bases agree with TRBD2. The CDR3 runs 15 residues. V shed 3 bases and J 6 bases; nucleotides not matched to a gene: 9. Germline-derived CDR1 and CDR2 are SGDLS and YYNGEE. The CDR3 DNA reads TGTGCCAGCAGCGCTTTACTAGCGGAGGCCGATACGCAGTATTTT. It encodes CASSALLAEADTQYF.

The chain uses TRBV7-3 and TRBJ2-1; tentatively, D is TRBD1 (5 bases). CDR3 length equals 15 residues. V lost 3 bases, J lost 1 base, and 10 bases lay in between. CDR1 is SGHTA, CDR2 FQGTGA, per germline. CDR3 in DNA: TGTGCCAGCAGCTTGGGGCCCGAATCCTACAATGAGCAGTTCTTC. Translating it yields CASSLGPESYNEQFF.

The table lists this clonotype with a few counts. The V and J genes are TRBV3-1 and TRBJ2-5; D unclear. CDR3 size: 14 residues. Germline-derived CDR1 and CDR2 are LGHDT and YNNKEL (reference sequence). Trimming shortened V by 1 base and J by 5 bases, and 11 bases separated the two germline ends. CDR3 region: CASSQGGLRETQYF. For the CDR3, the DNA is TGTGCCAGCAGCCAAGGCGGCCTTAGGGAGACCCAGTACTTC.

This clonotype was observed a few times. V is TRBV10-1 and J is TRBJ2-3, with D perhaps TRBD1 (5 bases). Trimming shortened V by 0 bases and J by 5 bases, and 12 bases separated the two germline ends. CDR3 length: 15 residues. Germline CDR1 WNHNN, CDR2 SYGVQD (reference sequence). This CDR3 reads CASSESRRGGDTQYF. The CDR3 nucleotides read TGCGCCAGCAGTGAGTCGCGTAGGGGTGGAGATACGCAGTATTTT.